Here is one TCR beta chain with its context. Its antigen is still unknown. At baseline, cycle 4 day 1, and cycle 7 day 1, blood was sampled. The germline gives CDR1 SGHVS, CDR2 FQNEAQ. The CDR3 runs 14 residues. V lost 5 bases and J lost 3, with 14 bases in between. This entry belongs to a study of OX40 agonist ivuxolimab in advanced cancers. At the level of the study: Averaging 60 years in age, with a range of roughly 23 to 80, the cohort was more than 75% male. Overall study findings and caveats: CD8+ T cells were the subset that, on average, had more expanded clones than CD4+. It was not determined which antigens were specifically recognized by the peripheral T cells that had undergone clonal expansion.

This table comes from immunoSEQ multiplex PCR, and its TCRdb copy is limited to in-frame clones, with some not included. The repertoire holds about 100,000 clones, with around nine tenths as singletons. This sequence was found in an adult with an advanced solid tumor such as melanoma, head and neck, liver or kidney cancer. The J gene is TRBJ2-7, the V gene TRBV7-8; D gene ambiguous. The sample in question was CD4+ or CD8+ T cells sorted from blood, obtained in a trial of the OX40 agonist ivuxolimab. The CDR3 DNA follows: TGTGCCAGCAGCCTCCTCCCGTACCGCTACGAGCAGTACTTC. It specifies CASSLLPYRYEQYF.